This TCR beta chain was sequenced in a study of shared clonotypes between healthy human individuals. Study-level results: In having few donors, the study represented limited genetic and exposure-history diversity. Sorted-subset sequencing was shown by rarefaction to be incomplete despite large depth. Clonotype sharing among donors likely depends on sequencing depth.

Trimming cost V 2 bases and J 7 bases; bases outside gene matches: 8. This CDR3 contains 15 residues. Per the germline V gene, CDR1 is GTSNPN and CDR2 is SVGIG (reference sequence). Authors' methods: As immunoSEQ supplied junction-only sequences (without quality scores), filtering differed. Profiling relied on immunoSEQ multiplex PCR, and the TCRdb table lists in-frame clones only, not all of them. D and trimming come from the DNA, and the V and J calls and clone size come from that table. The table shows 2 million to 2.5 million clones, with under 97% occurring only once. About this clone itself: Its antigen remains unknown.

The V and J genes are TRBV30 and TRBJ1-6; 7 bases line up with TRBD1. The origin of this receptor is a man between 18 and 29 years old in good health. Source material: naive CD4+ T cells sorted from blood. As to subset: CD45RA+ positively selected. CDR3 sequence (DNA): TGTGCCTGGAGTCGTCCAGGGACAGTAAATTCACCCCTCCACTTT. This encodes CAWSRPGTVNSPLHF.